This T cell receptor beta chain emerged from a study of blood T cell repertoires in COVID-19. As for the study in general: The samples span acute and convalescent COVID-19 from the United States, Italy and Spain. Sources were T cells, B-cell-depleted T cells, or PBMCs; the material itself was cDNA or gDNA.

The CDR3 covers 14 residues. Germline trimming cut 5 bases from V and 10 bases from J; bases unmatched to any gene: 9. The germline CDR1 and CDR2 sequences are SEHNR and FQNEAQ (reference sequence). Original analysis: Reference gene primer amplification in the assay estimated nucleated cell counts. Here immunoSEQ multiplex PCR was the method, and the copy in TCRdb shows in-frame clones only, minus some. The DNA gave D and trimming, while V, J and clone size come from that table. Of around 52,000 clones in the sample, 82% were seen once. Sequenced: peripheral blood. V gene TRBV7-9 combines with J gene TRBJ2-1, with TRBD2 matching over 9 bases. The sequence was obtained from an elderly woman with acute or convalescent COVID-19. DNA for the CDR3: TGTGCCAGCAGCCCGGGACTAGCTTCGGGGGAGCAGTTCTTC. Protein sequence: CASSPGLASGEQFF.